These 22 T cell receptor beta chains share one sample of origin, sequenced in a study of blood T cells in healthy people across ages. A J-beta primer mix and a sample-barcoded 5' primer were used in a second PCR of about 7 to 12 cycles. MiXCR was run by TCRdb on the 5' RACE reads, yielding one entry per CDR3 protein. The repertoire consists of around 800,000 distinct CDR3 sequences, with around a quarter occurring once and the leading ten covering 3%. This same sample was also taken into another study, of T cells of mothers and their children.

The specimen was blood. All receptors derive from a boy aged 10-17 years in good health.

The V call is TRBV2, the J call TRBJ1-6; D not certain. The CDR3 is made up of 12 amino acids. Trimming stripped 6 bases from V and 7 bases from J, with 7 bases between. Germline V CDR1 and CDR2: SNHLY, FYNNEI. The CDR3 sequence: CASRLINSPLHF. Here the CDR3 DNA reads TGTGCCAGCAGACTCATCAATTCACCCCTCCACTTT.

This clonotype has a handful of counts. The rearrangement links TRBV7-6 to TRBJ2-3; D ambiguous. Germline CDR1 reads SGHVS; CDR2 reads FNYEAQ. With 6 bases removed from V and 4 bases from J, the gap between germline ends came to 11 bases. This CDR3 has 13 residues. CDR3 region: CASSVDLADTQYF. DNA for the CDR3: TGTGCCAGCAGTGTCGACTTGGCAGATACGCAGTATTTT.

The chain links TRBV14 to TRBJ2-1; 7 positions agree with TRBD2. Germline trimming cut 5 bases from V and 0 bases from J; bases unmatched to any gene: 16. CDR1 SGHDN and CDR2 FVKESK come from the germline V gene. This CDR3 has 19 residues. CDR3 coding DNA: TGTGCCAGCAGCACCTCTGAGGGTGCGGGGGATTCCTCCTACAATGAGCAGTTCTTC. This encodes CASSTSEGAGDSSYNEQFF. The full variable domain, in which reference TRBV14 and TRBJ2-1 provide the parts outside the CDR3, is EAGVTQFPSHSVIEKGQTVTLRCDPISGHDNLYWYRRVMGKEIKFLLHFVKESKQDESGMPNNRFLAERTGGTYSTLKVQPAELEDSGVYFCASSTSEGAGDSSYNEQFFGPGTRLTVL.

This clonotype came up a few times. This sequence joins TRBV13 and TRBJ2-5; maybe TRBD2 (5 bases). The end of the DNA aligns better with TRBJ2-1, so the J call may be wrong. The CDR3 contains 15 residues. The germline gives CDR1 PRHDT, CDR2 FYEKMQ (reference sequence). CDR3 bases: TGTGCCAGCAGCGCGCGCCGTGGAGGAGACAATGAGCAGTTCTTC. It is translated as CASSARRGGDNEQFF.

The sample holds a few counts of this clonotype. The chain has TRBV5-5 and TRBJ1-4; TRBD1 aligns across 8 bases. With 3 bases clipped from V and 7 bases from J, the junction kept 8 bases outside the gene matches. Germline V gene data show CDR1 as SGHKS and CDR2 as YYEKEE (reference sequence). The CDR3 loop spans 15 amino acids. The chain's CDR3 is CASSSVRTGGEKLFF. The CDR3 bases are TGTGCCAGCAGCTCGGTTCGTACAGGGGGTGAAAAACTGTTTTTT. Based on the CDR3 plus reference TRBV5-5 and TRBJ1-4, the full variable domain is DAGVTQSPTHLIKTRGQQVTLRCSPISGHKSVSWYQQVLGQGPQFIFQYYEKEERGRGNFPDRFSARQFPNYSSELNVNALLLGDSALYLCASSSVRTGGEKLFFGSGTQLSVL.

This chain links TRBV11-2 with TRBJ2-1, with D possibly being TRBD1 or TRBD2 (5 bases each). This CDR3 is built from 13 residues. Trimming removed 1 base from V and 9 bases from J, with 10 bases in between. Germline V gene data show CDR1 as SGHAT and CDR2 as FQNNGV. CDR3 sequence: CASSLVTGGEQFF. The CDR3 DNA is TGTGCCAGCAGCTTAGTTACAGGAGGTGAGCAGTTCTTC.

The rearrangement links TRBV11-2 to TRBJ2-7; TRBD1 or TRBD2 may be the D gene (5 bases each). V was cut by 0 bases and J by 6 bases, with 12 bases left in between. Germline CDR1 reads SGHAT; CDR2 reads FQNNGV. The CDR3 is 14 residues long. The CDR3 DNA is TGTGCCAGCAGCTTAGAGGGGACGGGCTCCGAGCAGTACTTC. Amino acids: CASSLEGTGSEQYF. Based on the CDR3 plus reference TRBV11-2 and TRBJ2-7, the full variable domain is EAGVAQSPRYKIIEKRQSVAFWCNPISGHATLYWYQQILGQGPKLLIQFQNNGVVDDSQLPKDRFSAERLKGVDSTLKIQPAKLEDSAVYLCASSLEGTGSEQYFGPGTRLTVT.

In its sample, this clonotype was seen a few times. This chain links TRBV27 with TRBJ2-5; D not resolved. The CDR3 spans 13 residues. Germline V gene lookup returns CDR1 MNHEY and CDR2 SMNVEV (reference sequence). V lost 6 bases and J 3 bases, leaving 11 bases between the germline ends. The CDR3 here is CASRGFSEETQYF. In DNA form, the CDR3 reads TGTGCCAGCAGGGGGTTTAGTGAAGAGACCCAGTACTTC.

The chain combines TRBV11-2 with TRBJ1-1, with D possibly TRBD1 on 6 matching bases. CDR1 SGHAT and CDR2 FQNNGV come from the germline V gene. Deletions cut 1 base from V and 0 bases from J, with 12 bases between. This CDR3 is built from 16 residues. The CDR3 coding sequence is TGTGCCAGCAGCTTAGTTCAGGGGTCCATGAACACTGAAGCTTTCTTT. It yields the protein CASSLVQGSMNTEAFF.

This clonotype was observed a few times. The chain links TRBV10-1 to TRBJ2-5, with 8 positions matching TRBD1. Germline lookup yields CDR1 WNHNN and CDR2 SYGVQD (reference sequence). V gave up 6 bases and J gave up 5 bases; unmatched junction bases: 8. CDR3 length: 14 residues. The CDR3 DNA follows: TGCGCCAGCAGCCGGGACAGGCCGAGGGAGACCCAGTACTTC. It translates to CASSRDRPRETQYF.

The genes are TRBV21-1 and TRBJ2-1; TRBD1, as called in the table, went unchecked against the DNA. TRBJ2-7 explains the end of the DNA better; the J call may be wrong. TRBV21-1 corresponds to a pseudogene. CDR3 length equals 13 residues. This CDR3 reads CASSKGQGNEQYF. The CDR3 DNA reads as TGTGCCAGCAGCAAAGGGCAGGGGAACGAGCAGTACTTC.

The DNA for the CDR3 is TGTGCCAGCAGTCCCCCGGATGGTGGGGAGACCCAGTACTTC. Protein product: CASSPPDGGETQYF. The chain employs TRBV28 and TRBJ2-5; D ambiguous. Germline CDR1 and CDR2: MDHEN and SYDVKM. CDR3 length: 14 residues. Trimming took off 5 bases at V and 5 bases at J, with 15 bases between the two ends.

V gene TRBV5-1 combines with J gene TRBJ2-5; D is unclear. With the DNA end fitting TRBJ2-1 better, the J assignment may be wrong. Germline CDR1 SGHRS, CDR2 YFSETQ. The length of the CDR3 is 12 residues. The CDR3, as DNA: TGCGCCAGCAGTTTTCTAGTGCATGAGCAGTTCTTC. This encodes CASSFLVHEQFF.

With respect to this clonotype: Mismatch with germline at one junction end may stem from a read error. V gene TRBV5-1 combines with J gene TRBJ2-3; D tentatively fits TRBD1 or TRBD2 (5 bases each). This CDR3 contains 14 residues. Germline-derived CDR1 and CDR2 are SGHRS and YFSETQ. CDR3 loop: CASSLLVSTGTQYF. CDR3 bases: TGCGCCAGCAGCCTACTAGTGAGTACAGGTACGCAGTATTTT. Looking up the rest from reference TRBV5-1 and TRBJ2-3 gives the full variable domain: KAGVTQTPRYLIKTRGQQVTLSCSPISGHRSVSWYQQTPGQGLQFLFEYFSETQRNKGNFPGRFSGRQFSNSRSEMNVSTLELGDSALYLCASSLLVSTGTQYFGPGTRLTVL.

This clonotype was seen a handful of times. The chain is built from TRBV9 and TRBJ2-1; D possibly uses TRBD1 or TRBD2 (6 bases each). The J call may be faulty, since TRBJ2-5 better matches the DNA end. The CDR3 length is 15 residues. Germline V lookup: CDR1 SGDLS, CDR2 YYNGEE. The CDR3 sequence is CASSPEGGSTETQYF. The CDR3 nucleotides read TGTGCCAGCAGCCCGGAAGGGGGGTCGACGGAGACCCAGTACTTC.

The chain combines TRBV2 with TRBJ2-2; 8 bases fit TRBD2. Germline-derived CDR1 and CDR2 are SNHLY and FYNNEI. CDR3 size: 14 residues. Unmatched junction bases numbered 6, after V lost 11 bases and J lost 1 base. CDR3 DNA sequence: TGTGCCGCCCGCGGGGGGCTGAACACCGGGGAGCTGTTTTTT. Translation: CAARGGLNTGELFF.

This clonotype appeared a few times. The genes are TRBV10-2 and TRBJ1-6; unclear D gene. This CDR3 comprises 16 residues. V shed 0 bases and J shed 10 bases, with 16 bases lying between them. Germline V gene data show CDR1 as WSHSY and CDR2 as SAAADI. The chain's CDR3 is CASSESMAGTSSPLHF. The CDR3, as DNA: TGCGCCAGCAGTGAGTCGATGGCGGGAACGTCCTCACCCCTCCACTTT.

This clonotype came up a few times. In nucleotides, the CDR3 is TGTGCCACCGCCCGGACAGGGTATGACGGGGAGCTGTTTTTT. Translation gives CATARTGYDGELFF. V usage is TRBV24-1 and J usage is TRBJ2-2, with 8 nucleotides matching TRBD1. The junction had 9 bases not matched to a gene; V was cut back by 9 bases and J by 7 bases. CDR1 KGHDR and CDR2 SFDVKD come from the germline V gene. This CDR3 is 14 amino acids long.

This clonotype was counted between two and nine times. The rearrangement uses TRBV28 and TRBJ2-1; D gene uncertain. The CDR3 length is 16 residues. Trimming pared 3 bases from V and 0 bases from J, leaving 12 bases between. Germline CDR1 reads MDHEN; CDR2 reads SYDVKM. The DNA of the CDR3 is TGTGCCAGCAGTTTCTATCTGTTACTCTCCTACAATGAGCAGTTCTTC. Its translation is CASSFYLLLSYNEQFF. The entire variable domain, with the rest obtained from reference TRBV28 and TRBJ2-1, is as follows: DVKVTQSSRYLVKRTGEKVFLECVQDMDHENMFWYRQDPGLGLRLIYFSYDVKMKEKGDIPEGYSVSREKKERFSLILESASTNQTSMYLCASSFYLLLSYNEQFFGPGTRLTVL.

In this sample, this clonotype turned up a few times. The chain links TRBV27 to TRBJ2-1, with TRBD1 identical over 7 bases. The junction had 10 bases not matched to a gene; V was cut back by 8 bases and J by 6 bases. The germline V gene encodes CDR1 MNHEY and CDR2 SMNVEV (reference sequence). The CDR3 covers 14 residues. In DNA form, the CDR3 reads TGTGCCAGCGGGCACAGGGGTTCTAGCAATGAGCAGTTCTTC. This translates into CASGHRGSSNEQFF.

A few counts support this clonotype. This rearrangement joins TRBV3-1 to TRBJ2-2, with 7 bases lining up with TRBD2. The CDR3 has 16 residues. Germline CDR1 reads LGHDT; CDR2 reads YNNKEL (reference sequence). V shed 4 bases and J 5 bases; nucleotides not matched to a gene: 10. DNA of the CDR3: TGTGCCAGCAGCCGGGAGGGCCAGGGAGGTACCGGGGAGCTGTTTTTT. As protein: CASSREGQGGTGELFF. Complete variable domain (other parts from reference TRBV3-1 and TRBJ2-2): DTAVSQTPKYLVTQMGNDKSIKCEQNLGHDTMYWYKQDSKKFLKIMFSYNNKELIINETVPNRFSPKSPDKAHLNLHINSLELGDSAVYFCASSREGQGGTGELFFGEGSRLTVL.

The V and J genes are TRBV12-3 or TRBV12-4 and TRBJ2-5; D might be TRBD1 (6 bases). This CDR3 contains 12 residues. V gave up 7 bases and J gave up 7 bases, with 13 bases separating them. In DNA form, the CDR3 reads TGTGCCAGCACCAGACCCAGGGGGACCCAGTACTTC. This sequence encodes CASTRPRGTQYF.